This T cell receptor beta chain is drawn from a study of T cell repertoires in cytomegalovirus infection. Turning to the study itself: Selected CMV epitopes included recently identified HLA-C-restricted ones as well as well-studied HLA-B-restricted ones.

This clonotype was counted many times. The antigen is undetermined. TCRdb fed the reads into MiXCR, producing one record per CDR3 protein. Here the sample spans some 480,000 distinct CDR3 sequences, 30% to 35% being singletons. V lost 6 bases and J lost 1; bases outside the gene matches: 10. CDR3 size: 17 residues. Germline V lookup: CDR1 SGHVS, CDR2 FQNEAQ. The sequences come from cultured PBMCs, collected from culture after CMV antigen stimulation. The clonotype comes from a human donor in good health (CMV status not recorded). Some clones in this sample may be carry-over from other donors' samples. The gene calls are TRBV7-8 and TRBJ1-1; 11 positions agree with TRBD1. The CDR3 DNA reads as TGTGCCAGCAGGAGGGGGCGGACAGGGGGCCCGAACACTGAAGCTTTCTTT. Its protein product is CASRRGRTGGPNTEAFF.